A single sample gave rise to the 8 T cell receptor beta chains below, sequenced in a study of cytomegalovirus exposure and HLA in healthy donors. 13 Jbeta primers and 60 Vbeta primers were used for the PCR. TCRdb's table, derived via immunoSEQ multiplex PCR, lists solely in-frame clones and lacks some. Altogether 150,000 to 200,000 clones are present, around 84% being singletons, with the ten largest covering more than 1.5%. Sequenced input: PBMCs. These receptors originate from a man younger than 30 in good health and CMV-seronegative.

In this sample, this clone turned up a few times. V gene TRBV6-4 combines with J gene TRBJ2-1, with D possibly TRBD2 on 5 matching bases. Germline CDR1 MRHNA, CDR2 SNTAGT. Between the trimmed V and J ends, which lost 0 bases and 9 bases, there was a span of 12 bases. The CDR3 runs to 14 residues. CDR3 protein: CASSDSGERGEQFF. CDR3 nucleotide sequence: TGTGCCAGCAGTGACTCGGGCGAACGGGGTGAGCAGTTCTTC.

This chain links TRBV5-1 with TRBJ2-7; 11 positions match TRBD1. Germline CDR1 reads SGHRS; CDR2 reads YFSETQ. CDR3 size: 16 residues. Trimming removed 4 bases from V and 4 bases from J; junction bases left unmatched: 10. DNA of the CDR3: TGCGCCAGCAGCCCCACCGGACAGGGGGCCTCATACGAGCAGTACTTC. This encodes CASSPTGQGASYEQYF.

This chain uses TRBV5-5 with TRBJ2-6; a weak D match, TRBD2 (7 bases). The CDR3 loop spans 18 amino acids. With 0 bases removed from V and 1 base from J, the gap between germline ends came to 14 bases. The germline gives CDR1 SGHKS, CDR2 YYEKEE (reference sequence). The CDR3 DNA reads TGTGCCAGCAGCTTGGCCCGGGGGGCTAGGTCTGGGGCCAACGTCCTGACTTTC. Translated: CASSLARGARSGANVLTF.

Only one count was recorded for this clone. This rearrangement joins TRBV7-9 to TRBJ1-1, with unresolved D. CDR1 is SEHNR and CDR2 is FQNEAQ in the germline V gene (reference sequence). The CDR3 contains 14 residues. V lost 5 bases, J lost 2 bases, and 12 bases lay in between. The CDR3 DNA follows: TGTGCCAGCAGCCTTTATGAGGATAACACTGAAGCTTTCTTT. It translates to CASSLYEDNTEAFF.

The chain couples TRBV29-1 to TRBJ1-5; maybe TRBD1 (5 bases). The CDR3 consists of 14 residues. CDR1 SQVTM and CDR2 ANQGSEA come from the germline V gene. V lost 6 bases and J 2 bases, leaving 14 bases between the germline ends. In DNA form, the CDR3 reads TGCAGCGTATGGACACCGGGAGGCAATCAGCCCCAGCATTTT. Its translation is CSVWTPGGNQPQHF.

This rearrangement joins TRBV15 to TRBJ1-2; tentative D call: TRBD1 (5 bases). Germline CDR1 LNHNV, CDR2 YYDKDF (reference sequence). The germline V and J ends were trimmed by 3 bases and 7 bases, with 12 bases remaining between them. The CDR3 has 13 amino acids. As DNA, the CDR3 is TGTGCCACCAGCAGTGTAGGGGCTATTGGCTACACCTTC. Translated, it gives CATSSVGAIGYTF.

This clone was detected once. The chain recombines TRBV18 with TRBJ2-5; 8 bases are a match to TRBD1. The CDR3 runs 15 residues. Germline V gives CDR1 KGHSH, CDR2 LQKENI. V shed 3 bases, J shed 2 bases, and the junction held 5 bases outside the gene matches. The CDR3 spells CASSPRQGPQETQYF. In DNA, the CDR3 is TGTGCCAGCTCACCCCGACAGGGGCCACAAGAGACCCAGTACTTC.

The chain uses TRBV4-3 and TRBJ2-1, with 7 bases fitting TRBD1. Germline CDR1 reads LGHNA; CDR2 reads YSLEER. Losses at the gene ends were 0 bases for V and 7 bases for J; bases not matched to a gene: 3. This CDR3 comprises 14 residues. The chain's CDR3 is CASSQETGRNEQFF. In DNA form, the CDR3 reads TGCGCCAGCAGCCAAGAGACAGGGCGGAATGAGCAGTTCTTC.